The clone carrying this T cell receptor beta chain has just a few counts. Per the original data handling: For nucleated cells, counts were estimated from reference gene primer amplification. Method: immunoSEQ multiplex PCR; TCRdb's copy keeps in-frame clones and lacks some. The V and J calls and clone size come from that table; D and trimming were worked out from the DNA. Of 90,000 or so clones listed, about 91% are singletons. Germline V gene lookup returns CDR1 SGDLS and CDR2 YYNGEE. V was trimmed by 0 bases and J by 9 bases, leaving 21 bases between them. CDR3 size: 16 residues. This specimen belongs to a study of blood T cell repertoires in COVID-19.

The clonotype was recovered from a man aged 60 to 75 with acute or convalescent COVID-19. This chain joins TRBV9 and TRBJ1-1; tentatively, D is TRBD1 (6 bases). The sequenced sample consisted of peripheral blood. The CDR3 nucleotides are TGTGCCAGCAGCGTAGGCAGCTGGGCTCGACAGGAGAAAGCTTTCTTT. This gives the protein CASSVGSWARQEKAFF.